Shown below are 11 T cell receptor beta chains from a single sample sequenced in a study of CD4 T cells in relation to SARS-CoV-2 and coronaviruses. The assay was immunoSEQ multiplex PCR, and TCRdb's table has in-frame clones only and misses some. The sample carries around 41,000 clones, approximately 80% recorded once. Their antigen targets remain unknown. Sequencing input: naive CD4+ T cells from PBMCs, cultured in vitro. Sample subset: naive CD4+ T cells isolated by negative enrichment. The receptors here all came from an adult with COVID-19.

V is TRBV29-1 and J is TRBJ2-3, with D possibly TRBD2 on 5 matching bases. Germline assignment: CDR1 SQVTM and CDR2 ANQGSEA. This CDR3 comprises 12 residues. V lost 2 bases to trimming and J lost 7 bases, with 10 bases between them. The CDR3 DNA follows: TGCAGCGTTGAACCTCTCGGGAATACGCAGTATTTT. Translating gives CSVEPLGNTQYF.

This chain links TRBV11-3 with TRBJ2-7; TRBD2 matches 10 bases. J was trimmed by 3 bases and V by 8 bases; bases with no gene match: 10. Germline V CDR1 and CDR2: SGHNT, YENEEA. The CDR3 length is 15 residues. The CDR3 sequence is CASGDASGSFYEQYF. CDR3 bases: TGTGCCAGCGGCGATGCTAGCGGGAGCTTCTACGAGCAGTACTTC.

V is TRBV12-5 and J is TRBJ2-2; D gene unclear. The V and J ends lost 2 bases and 5 bases respectively, with 18 bases between them. The CDR3 contains 17 residues. Germline V gives CDR1 LGHNT, CDR2 FRNRAP. CDR3 in amino acids: CASGLSVLGGETGELFF. CDR3 nucleotides: TGTGCTAGTGGTTTGAGCGTCCTGGGCGGAGAGACCGGGGAGCTGTTTTTT.

This clone came up a few times. This chain connects TRBV18 to TRBJ1-2, with 8 nucleotides matching TRBD1. The CDR3 is 13 residues long. CDR1 and CDR2 from the germline V gene are KGHSH and LQKENI. V gave up 2 bases and J gave up 8 bases; unmatched junction bases: 4. As DNA, the CDR3 is TGTGCCAGCTCACCAAAGACAGGGGCCGGCTACACCTTC. This gives the protein CASSPKTGAGYTF.

The chain couples TRBV5-1 to TRBJ1-2; D ambiguous. CDR3 length equals 13 residues. Germline CDR1 and CDR2: SGHRS and YFSETQ. V lost 0 bases to trimming and J lost 2 bases, with 5 bases between them. CDR3 DNA sequence: TGCGCCAGCAGCTTGGGCCAGAACTATGGCTACACCTTC. The encoded protein is CASSLGQNYGYTF.

This CDR3 is CASSLESGNQPQHF. CDR3 sequence (DNA): TGTGCCAGCAGCTTGGAGTCCGGGAATCAGCCCCAGCATTTT. V gene TRBV5-5 combines with J gene TRBJ1-5, with unresolved D. CDR1 is SGHKS, CDR2 YYEKEE, per germline (reference sequence). Trimming left V 0 bases short and J 4 bases short, with 8 bases between. The CDR3 is 14 residues long.

CDR3 sequence reads: CASSPGQDNSYNEQFF. For the CDR3, the DNA is TGTGCCAGCTCACCGGGACAGGACAACTCCTACAATGAGCAGTTCTTC. The chain joins TRBV18 to TRBJ2-1, with 8 nucleotides matching TRBD1. The germline CDR1 and CDR2 sequences are KGHSH and LQKENI. V was clipped by 3 bases and J by 0 bases; unmatched bases: 4. The CDR3 consists of 16 residues. Combining the CDR3 with reference TRBV18 and TRBJ2-1 gives the whole variable domain NAGVMQNPRHLVRRRGQEARLRCSPMKGHSHVYWYRQLPEEGLKFMVYLQKENIIDESGMPKERFSAEFPKEGPSILRIQQVVRGDSAAYFCASSPGQDNSYNEQFFGPGTRLTVL.

This chain links TRBV10-3 with TRBJ2-1; TRBD2 agrees at 8 bases. The CDR3 is made up of 15 amino acids. Germline trimming cut 4 bases from V and 6 bases from J; bases unmatched to any gene: 8. CDR1 ENHRY and CDR2 SYGVKD come from the germline V gene. The CDR3 is CAISGSGGPPNEQFF. CDR3 in DNA: TGTGCCATCAGTGGTTCGGGAGGGCCACCCAATGAGCAGTTCTTC.

Only one count was recorded for this clone. This chain connects TRBV5-1 to TRBJ2-5; possibly TRBD2 for D (6 bases). Trimming removed 4 bases from V and 3 bases from J, with 22 bases in between. The germline V gene has CDR1 SGHRS and CDR2 YFSETQ. The CDR3 is 17 amino acids. The CDR3 bases are TGCGCCAGCAGCCCGGGGGTCGGTAGCAGAAGTGAAGAGACCCAGTACTTC. It specifies CASSPGVGSRSEETQYF.

J is TRBJ1-2 and V is TRBV5-4; D is ambiguous. This CDR3 is built from 13 residues. Germline CDR1 is SGHNT and CDR2 is YYREEE (reference sequence). V was cut by 0 bases and J by 4 bases, with 7 bases left in between. The CDR3 DNA is TGTGCCAGCAGCTTGGGACCGAGCTATGGCTACACCTTC. Protein product: CASSLGPSYGYTF. Looking up the rest from reference TRBV5-4 and TRBJ1-2 gives the full variable domain: ETGVTQSPTHLIKTRGQQVTLRCSSQSGHNTVSWYQQALGQGPQFIFQYYREEENGRGNFPPRFSGLQFPNYSSELNVNALELDDSALYLCASSLGPSYGYTFGSGTRLTVV.

The chain combines TRBV4-3 with TRBJ2-3; TRBD1 might be the D (7 bases). With 4 bases removed from V and 0 bases from J, the gap between germline ends came to 17 bases. CDR1 LGHNA and CDR2 YSLEER come from the germline V gene. The CDR3 consists of 17 residues. The CDR3 coding sequence is TGCGCCAGCAGCCGCCTCGGGGGACAGACTAGCACAGATACGCAGTATTTT. It translates to CASSRLGGQTSTDTQYF.